This T cell receptor beta chain was observed in a study of shared clonotypes between healthy human individuals. Here immunoSEQ multiplex PCR was the method, and the copy in TCRdb shows in-frame clones only, minus some. The sample has 1.4 million or so clones; 98% are singletons. This CDR3 contains 14 residues. V lost 8 bases, J lost 2 bases, and 15 bases lay in between. CDR1 MDHEN and CDR2 SYDVKM come from the germline V gene. Sequencing was carried out using naive CD4+ T cells sorted from blood. Subset defined: CD45RA+ positively selected. The source of this sequence is a man aged 30-40 years in good health. The gene calls are TRBV28 and TRBJ1-2; no definite D call. CDR3 sequence (DNA): TGTGCCAGCTTCTCAGCGGGAGAAAACTATGGCTACACCTTC. It is translated as CASFSAGENYGYTF.